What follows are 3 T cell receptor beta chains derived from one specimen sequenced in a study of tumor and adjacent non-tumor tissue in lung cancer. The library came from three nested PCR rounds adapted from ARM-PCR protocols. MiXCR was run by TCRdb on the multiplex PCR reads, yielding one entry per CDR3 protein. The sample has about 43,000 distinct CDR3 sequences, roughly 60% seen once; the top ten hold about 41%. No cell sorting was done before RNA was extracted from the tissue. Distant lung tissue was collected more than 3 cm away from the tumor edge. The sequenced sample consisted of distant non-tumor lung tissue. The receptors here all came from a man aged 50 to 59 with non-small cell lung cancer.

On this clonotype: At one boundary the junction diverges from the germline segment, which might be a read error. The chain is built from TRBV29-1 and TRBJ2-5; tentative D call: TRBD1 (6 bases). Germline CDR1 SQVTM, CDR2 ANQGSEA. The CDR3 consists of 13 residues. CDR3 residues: CSVGGRGGETQNF. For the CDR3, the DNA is TGCAGCGTTGGGGGGCGTGGGGGCGAGACCCAGAACTTC.

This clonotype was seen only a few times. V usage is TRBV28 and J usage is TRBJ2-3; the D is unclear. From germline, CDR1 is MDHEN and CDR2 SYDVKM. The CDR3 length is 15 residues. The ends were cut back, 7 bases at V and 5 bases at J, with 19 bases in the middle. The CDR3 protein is CASNKFPPPGDTQYF. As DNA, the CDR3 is TGTGCCAGCAACAAATTCCCCCCACCGGGAGATACGCAGTATTTT.

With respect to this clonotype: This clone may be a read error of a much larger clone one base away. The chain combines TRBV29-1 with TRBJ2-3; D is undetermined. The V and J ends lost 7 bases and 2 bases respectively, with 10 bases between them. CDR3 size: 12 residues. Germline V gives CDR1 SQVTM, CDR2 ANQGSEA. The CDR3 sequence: CSAVATTDTQYF. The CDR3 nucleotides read TGCAGCGCCGTAGCCACCACAGATACGCAGTATTTT.